Presented here are 9 T cell receptor beta chains from one specimen sequenced in a study of PD-1 blockade in classical Hodgkin lymphoma. Only in-frame clones appear in the TCRdb table, and some are missing; sequencing was by immunoSEQ multiplex PCR. This sample yields 13,000 or so clones, of which about 94% are seen a single time; more than 20% belongs to the top ten. All the patients suffered relapse after autologous stem cell transplantation, and brentuximab vedotin exposure differed. The material sequenced was peripheral blood mononuclear cells (PBMCs), taken at baseline. These receptor sequences come from a human donor with classical Hodgkin lymphoma.

This chain links TRBV7-2 with TRBJ2-3, with D perhaps matching TRBD1 (5 bases). Germline V lookup: CDR1 SGHTA, CDR2 FQGNSA. Trimming removed 4 bases at V and 0 bases at J, with 11 bases between. The CDR3 is 15 residues long. Here the CDR3 reads CASSSLGASTDTQYF. In DNA, the CDR3 is TGTGCCAGCAGCTCCCTTGGGGCTAGCACAGATACGCAGTATTTT.

The rearrangement joins TRBV2 to TRBJ1-4; possible D gene TRBD1, 5 bases. The ends were cut back, 7 bases at V and 4 bases at J, with 22 bases in the middle. The germline V gene encodes CDR1 SNHLY and CDR2 FYNNEI. There are 17 residues in the CDR3. For the CDR3, the DNA is TGTGCCAGCAATAACCCCAGGGACCTCGTAGATAATGAAAAACTGTTTTTT. It specifies CASNNPRDLVDNEKLFF.

The gene calls are TRBV18 and TRBJ1-2; D possibly corresponds to TRBD1 (6 bases). This CDR3 comprises 17 residues. Germline V lookup: CDR1 KGHSH, CDR2 LQKENI. Trimming left V 1 base short and J 3 bases short, with 18 bases between. CDR3 nucleotides: TGTGCCAGCTCACCACGTGGGGGCAGGGATGGCGACTATGGCTACACCTTC. This encodes CASSPRGGRDGDYGYTF.

The chain is built from TRBV5-1 and TRBJ2-5, with TRBD2 matching over 7 bases. Germline V lookup: CDR1 SGHRS, CDR2 YFSETQ. V lost 1 base and J lost 1; bases outside the gene matches: 4. This CDR3 contains 15 residues. In nucleotides, the CDR3 is TGCGCCAGCAGCTTGCCCAGCGGGGTCCAAGAGACCCAGTACTTC. As protein: CASSLPSGVQETQYF.

This chain links TRBV19 with TRBJ1-6, with D tentatively TRBD1 (5 bases). V shed 7 bases and J shed 6 bases, with 19 bases lying between them. Germline CDR1 is LNHDA and CDR2 is SQIVND (reference sequence). This CDR3 contains 16 residues. The CDR3 nucleotides are TGTGCCAGTAATTCCCACAGTGGGGCGCTTAATTCACCCCTCCACTTT. Its translation: CASNSHSGALNSPLHF.

This clone is labeled as large (0.1 to 1%). The chain carries TRBV7-9 and TRBJ1-5; weak D call: TRBD1 (6 bases). The germline V gene has CDR1 SEHNR and CDR2 FQNEAQ (reference sequence). This CDR3 contains 13 residues. Trimming took off 5 bases at V and 3 bases at J, with 8 bases between the two ends. This chain's CDR3 is CASSRQDNQPQHF. DNA for the CDR3: TGTGCCAGCAGCCGACAGGACAATCAGCCCCAGCATTTT.

The chain carries TRBV19 and TRBJ1-1, with a weak D call TRBD1 (5 bases). The ends were cut back, 1 base at V and 5 bases at J, with 11 bases in the middle. The CDR3 runs to 14 residues. Germline V gene sequence: CDR1 LNHDA, CDR2 SQIVND (reference sequence). The CDR3 DNA follows: TGTGCCAGTAGTATAGTGTTTGGGGCTACTGAAGCTTTCTTT. Amino acids: CASSIVFGATEAFF.

V is TRBV18 and J is TRBJ2-7; TRBD2 matches at 12 bases. The CDR3 extends over 16 amino acids. The V and J ends lost 3 bases and 6 bases, in that order; junction bases with no gene match: 9. The germline CDR1 and CDR2 sequences are KGHSH and LQKENI. The DNA for the CDR3 is TGTGCCAGCTCACCGGGGACTAGCGGGTCCTATGGCGAGCAGTACTTC. This sequence encodes CASSPGTSGSYGEQYF. Full variable domain (outside the CDR3, taken from reference TRBV18 and TRBJ2-7): NAGVMQNPRHLVRRRGQEARLRCSPMKGHSHVYWYRQLPEEGLKFMVYLQKENIIDESGMPKERFSAEFPKEGPSILRIQQVVRGDSAAYFCASSPGTSGSYGEQYFGPGTRLTVT.

This clone was counted a few times. This sequence joins TRBV19 and TRBJ1-1, with D uncertain. This CDR3 contains 15 residues. CDR1 LNHDA and CDR2 SQIVND come from the germline V gene (reference sequence). The germline V and J ends were trimmed by 1 base and 7 bases, with 16 bases remaining between them. Here the CDR3 DNA reads TGTGCCAGTAGTATAGGAGGAGGGAGGAGTAATGAAGCTTTCTTT. It codes for CASSIGGGRSNEAFF. The full variable domain, with the rest looked up from reference TRBV19 and TRBJ1-1, is DGGITQSPKYLFRKEGQNVTLSCEQNLNHDAMYWYRQDPGQGLRLIYYSQIVNDFQKGDIAEGYSVSREKKESFPLTVTSAQKNPTAFYLCASSIGGGRSNEAFFGQGTRLTVV.